The clone carrying this T cell receptor beta chain came up a few times. The antigen is not known. Germline V CDR1 and CDR2: MDHEN, SYDVKM. The CDR3 sequence is 15 residues long. With 1 base removed from V and 4 bases from J, the gap between germline ends came to 13 bases. Approximately 30,000 T cell genomes, or 300 to 350 ng DNA, went into unsorted PBMC replicate PCRs. Sequencing on ten immunoSEQ deep assay plates was performed for unsorted PBMC DNA. Some clones are missing from TCRdb's copy, which holds only in-frame ones; the method was immunoSEQ multiplex PCR. The sample has approximately 500,000 clones; over 70% are singletons. The sample is drawn from a study of shared clonotypes between healthy human individuals. For the study at large: Ranging from 18 to 49 in age, donors were two women and three men.

Whole-study results and caveats: The sampled material consisted only of blood, and tissue repertoires are likely to differ.

This clonotype was sampled from a woman aged 40 to 50 in good health. Some clones in this sample may be carry-over from other donors' samples. The J gene is TRBJ1-1, the V gene TRBV28; a possible D gene is TRBD1 (5 bases). What was sequenced was PBMCs. The CDR3, as DNA: TGTGCCAGCAGTTTATCGCCCAGGGTGGTCACTGAAGCTTTCTTT. It encodes CASSLSPRVVTEAFF.